The clone carrying this TCR beta chain appeared many times. Germline-derived CDR1 and CDR2 are GTSNPN and SVGIG (reference sequence). Trimming shortened V by 6 bases and J by 4 bases, and 12 bases separated the two germline ends. The CDR3 spans 12 residues. This sample's time point: pre-sensitization, week 0. The sample's treatment: therapeutic diphenylcyclopropenone sensitization with weekly scalp DPC. Blood sampling occurred before each patch-test application. Every donor had alopecia and was 18 to 70 years old; all were suitable for DPC. TCRdb recomputed calls from the RACE reads with MiXCR, one row per CDR3 protein. Found here are 85,000 to 90,000 distinct CDR3 sequences, around 10% of them singletons; the top ten hold roughly 3.5%. These data come from a study of human T cells and chemical hapten exposure.

The sequence derives from a woman between 40 and 50 years old with alopecia areata. Some clones in this sample may be carry-over from other donors' samples. Sample: whole blood, taken in connection with sensitization to the hapten diphenylcyclopropenone (DPC). The gene calls are TRBV30 and TRBJ1-2; D perhaps matches TRBD1 (5 bases). DNA of the CDR3: TGTGCCTGTTGGGGACCGATCTATGGCTACACCTTC. Translation gives CACWGPIYGYTF.